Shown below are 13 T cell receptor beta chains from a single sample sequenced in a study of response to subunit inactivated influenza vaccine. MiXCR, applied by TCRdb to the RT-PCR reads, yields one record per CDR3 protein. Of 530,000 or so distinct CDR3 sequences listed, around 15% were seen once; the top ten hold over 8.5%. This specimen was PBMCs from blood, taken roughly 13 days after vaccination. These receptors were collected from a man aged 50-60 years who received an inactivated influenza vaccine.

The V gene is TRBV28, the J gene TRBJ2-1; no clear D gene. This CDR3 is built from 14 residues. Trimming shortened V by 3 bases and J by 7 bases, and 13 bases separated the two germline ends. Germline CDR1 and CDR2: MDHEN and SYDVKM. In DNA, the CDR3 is TGTGCCAGCAGTTTCCGGGCCAGGAAAAATGAGCAGTTCTTC. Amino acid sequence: CASSFRARKNEQFF.

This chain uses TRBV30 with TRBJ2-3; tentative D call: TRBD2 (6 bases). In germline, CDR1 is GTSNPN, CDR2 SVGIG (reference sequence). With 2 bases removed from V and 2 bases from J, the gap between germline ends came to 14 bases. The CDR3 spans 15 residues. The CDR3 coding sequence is TGTGCCTGGAGTCCGGGACTTTCCTACACAGATACGCAGTATTTT. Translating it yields CAWSPGLSYTDTQYF.

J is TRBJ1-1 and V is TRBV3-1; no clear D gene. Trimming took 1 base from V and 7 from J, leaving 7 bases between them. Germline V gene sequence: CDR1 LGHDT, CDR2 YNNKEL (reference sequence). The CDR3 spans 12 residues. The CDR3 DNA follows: TGTGCCAGCAGCCAAGTGGTTGGTGAAGCTTTCTTT. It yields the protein CASSQVVGEAFF.

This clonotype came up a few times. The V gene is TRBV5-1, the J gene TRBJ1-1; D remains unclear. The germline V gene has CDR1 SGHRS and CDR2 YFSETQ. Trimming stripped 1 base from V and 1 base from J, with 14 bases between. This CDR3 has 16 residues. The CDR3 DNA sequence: TGCGCCAGCAGCTTGATGGCCACGCTTGGGAACACTGAAGCTTTCTTT. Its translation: CASSLMATLGNTEAFF.

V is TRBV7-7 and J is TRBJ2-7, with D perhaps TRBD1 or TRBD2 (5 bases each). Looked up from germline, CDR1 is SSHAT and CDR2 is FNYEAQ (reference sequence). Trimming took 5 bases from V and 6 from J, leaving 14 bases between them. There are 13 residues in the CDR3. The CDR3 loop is CASSPGTAGEQYF. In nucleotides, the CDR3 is TGTGCCAGCAGCCCAGGGACCGCGGGCGAGCAGTACTTC.

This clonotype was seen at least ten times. CDR3 in amino acids: CSASRVYEQYF. The CDR3 DNA reads as TGCAGTGCTAGTCGGGTGTACGAGCAGTACTTC. V is TRBV20-1 and J is TRBJ2-7; D is undetermined. Germline CDR1 is DFQATT and CDR2 is SNEGSKA (reference sequence). Between the trimmed V and J ends, which lost 3 bases and 4 bases, there was a span of 7 bases. This CDR3 contains 11 residues.

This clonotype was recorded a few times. Here the CDR3 reads CASSTQTGVNSPLHF. CDR3 sequence (DNA): TGTGCCAGCAGTACCCAGACAGGGGTAAATTCACCCCTCCACTTT. The rearrangement links TRBV6-1 to TRBJ1-6; TRBD1 agrees at 8 bases. Germline-derived CDR1 and CDR2 are MNHNS and SASEGT. The J segment lost 7 bases and the V segment lost 5 bases, leaving 7 bases of the junction unmatched. The CDR3 contains 15 residues.

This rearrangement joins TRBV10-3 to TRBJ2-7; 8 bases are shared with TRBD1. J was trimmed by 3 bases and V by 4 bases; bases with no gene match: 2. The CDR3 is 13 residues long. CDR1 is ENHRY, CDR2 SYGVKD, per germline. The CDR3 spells CAISGDRYYEQYF. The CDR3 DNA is TGTGCCATCAGTGGGGACAGGTACTACGAGCAGTACTTC.

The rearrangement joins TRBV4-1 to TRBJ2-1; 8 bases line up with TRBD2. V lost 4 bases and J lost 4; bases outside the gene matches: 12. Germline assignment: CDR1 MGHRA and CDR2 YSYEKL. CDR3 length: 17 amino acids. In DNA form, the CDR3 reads TGCGCCAGCAGCCCTATCCGAGGACTAGCATCTTACAATGAGCAGTTCTTC. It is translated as CASSPIRGLASYNEQFF.

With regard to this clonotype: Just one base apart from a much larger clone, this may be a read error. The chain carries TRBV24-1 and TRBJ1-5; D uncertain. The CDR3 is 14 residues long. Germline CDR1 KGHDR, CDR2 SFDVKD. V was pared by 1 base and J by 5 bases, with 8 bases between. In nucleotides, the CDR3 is TGTGCCACCAGTGATTTAGCAGGAGATCAGCCCCAGCATTTT. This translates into CATSDLAGDQPQHF.

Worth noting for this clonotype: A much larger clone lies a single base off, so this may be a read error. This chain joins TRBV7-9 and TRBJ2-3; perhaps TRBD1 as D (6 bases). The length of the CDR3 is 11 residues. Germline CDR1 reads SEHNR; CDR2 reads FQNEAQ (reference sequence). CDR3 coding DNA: TGTGCATACAGGGAAAGAGATTCGCAGTATTTT. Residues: CAYRERDSQYF. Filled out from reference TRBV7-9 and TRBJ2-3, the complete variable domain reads DTGVSQNPRHKITKRGQNVTFRCDPISEHNRLYWYRQTLGQGPEFLTYFQNEAQLEKSRLLSDRFSAERPKGSFSTLEIQRTEQGDSAMYLCAYRERDSQYFGPGTRLTVL.

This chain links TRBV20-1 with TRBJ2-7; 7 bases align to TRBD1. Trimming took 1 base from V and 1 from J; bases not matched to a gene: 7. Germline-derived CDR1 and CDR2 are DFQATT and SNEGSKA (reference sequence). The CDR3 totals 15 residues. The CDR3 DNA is TGCAGTGCTAGAGCTAAGACAGGGAATTCCTACGAGCAGTACTTC. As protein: CSARAKTGNSYEQYF.

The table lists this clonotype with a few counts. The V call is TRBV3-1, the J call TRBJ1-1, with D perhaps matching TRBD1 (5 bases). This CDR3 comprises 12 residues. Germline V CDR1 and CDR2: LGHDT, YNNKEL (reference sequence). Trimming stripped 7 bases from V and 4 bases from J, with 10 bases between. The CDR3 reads CASTQGFTEAFF. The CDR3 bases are TGTGCCAGCACCCAGGGATTCACTGAAGCTTTCTTT.